This T cell receptor beta chain is from a study of cytomegalovirus exposure and HLA in healthy donors. Only one count was recorded for this clone. The antigen remains unidentified. PCR involved 60 Vbeta and 13 Jbeta primers. Repertoires were generated with immunoSEQ multiplex PCR, while TCRdb's copy carries only in-frame clones and drops some. The sample has roughly 120,000 clones; around 77% are singletons. Study-wide findings and caveats: Across all donors, roughly uniform sequencing depth was an assumption of the presence/absence analyses. Later analysis showed TCR association rates varying by HLA locus, highest for DRB1 and lowest for HLA-C. CMV serostatus was the only immune exposure information that was available. Association of a missense DCLRE1C variant with TCR beta V- and J-gene trimming was reported in a later analysis.

Germline V gene data show CDR1 as MNHEY and CDR2 as SMNVEV (reference sequence). This CDR3 has 15 amino acids. The V gene end was trimmed by 5 bases and the J gene end by 5 bases; junction bases not matched to a gene: 9. This clonotype was sampled from a man between 45 and 60 years old in good health and CMV-seropositive. V gene TRBV27 combines with J gene TRBJ2-5; 9 bases are a match to TRBD1. Sequenced: PBMCs. The CDR3 DNA is TGTGCCAGCAGTCTGGACAGGGGAATGGAGGAGACCCAGTACTTC. Its protein product is CASSLDRGMEETQYF.